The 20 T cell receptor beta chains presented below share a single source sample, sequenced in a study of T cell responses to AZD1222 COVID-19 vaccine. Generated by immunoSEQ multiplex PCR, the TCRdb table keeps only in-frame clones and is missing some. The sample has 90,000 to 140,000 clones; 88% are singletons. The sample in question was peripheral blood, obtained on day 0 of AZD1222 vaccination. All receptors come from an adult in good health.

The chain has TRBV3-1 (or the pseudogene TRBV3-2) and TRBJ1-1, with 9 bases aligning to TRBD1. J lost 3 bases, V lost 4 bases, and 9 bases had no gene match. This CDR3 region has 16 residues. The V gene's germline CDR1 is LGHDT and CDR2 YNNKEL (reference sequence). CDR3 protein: CASSPSRDRADTEAFF. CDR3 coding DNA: TGTGCCAGCAGCCCGTCCCGGGACAGGGCCGACACTGAAGCTTTCTTT.

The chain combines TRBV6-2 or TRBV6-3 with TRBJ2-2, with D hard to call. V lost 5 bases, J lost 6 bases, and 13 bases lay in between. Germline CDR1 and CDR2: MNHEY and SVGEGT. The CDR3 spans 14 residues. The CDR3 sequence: CASSASVIPGELFF. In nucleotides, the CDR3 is TGTGCCAGCAGTGCGTCGGTTATTCCCGGGGAGCTGTTTTTT.

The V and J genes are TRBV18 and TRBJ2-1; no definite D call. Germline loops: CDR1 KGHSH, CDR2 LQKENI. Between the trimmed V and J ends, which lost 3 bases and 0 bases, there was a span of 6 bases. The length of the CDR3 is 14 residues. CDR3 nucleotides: TGTGCCAGCTCACCCGCAAGCTCCTACAATGAGCAGTTCTTC. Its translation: CASSPASSYNEQFF.

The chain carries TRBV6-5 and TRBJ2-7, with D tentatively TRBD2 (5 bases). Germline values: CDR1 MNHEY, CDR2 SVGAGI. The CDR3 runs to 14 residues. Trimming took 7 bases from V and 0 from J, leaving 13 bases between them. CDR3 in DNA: TGTGCCAGCACCCCGGCCGGGGACTCCTACGAGCAGTACTTC. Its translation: CASTPAGDSYEQYF.

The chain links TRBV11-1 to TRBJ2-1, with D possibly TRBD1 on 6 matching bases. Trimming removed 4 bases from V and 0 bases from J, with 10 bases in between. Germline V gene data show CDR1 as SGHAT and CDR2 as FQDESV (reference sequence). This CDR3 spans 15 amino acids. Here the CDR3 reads CASSYQGSSYNEQFF. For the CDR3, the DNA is TGTGCCAGCAGCTACCAGGGGAGCTCCTACAATGAGCAGTTCTTC. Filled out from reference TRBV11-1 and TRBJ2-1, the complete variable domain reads EAEVAQSPRYKITEKSQAVAFWCDPISGHATLYWYRQILGQGPELLVQFQDESVVDDSQLPKDRFSAERLKGVDSTLKIQPAELGDSAMYLCASSYQGSSYNEQFFGPGTRLTVL.

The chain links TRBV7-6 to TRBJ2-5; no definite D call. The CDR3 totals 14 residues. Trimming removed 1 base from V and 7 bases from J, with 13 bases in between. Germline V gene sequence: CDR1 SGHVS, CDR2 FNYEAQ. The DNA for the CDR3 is TGTGCCAGCAGCTTAGGAGCTCCCACGGGGACCCAGTACTTC. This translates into CASSLGAPTGTQYF.

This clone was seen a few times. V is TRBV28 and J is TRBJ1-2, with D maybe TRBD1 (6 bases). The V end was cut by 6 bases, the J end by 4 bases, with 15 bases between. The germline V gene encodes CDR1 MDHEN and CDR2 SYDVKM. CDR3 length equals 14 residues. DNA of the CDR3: TGTGCCAGCAGCCTCGAGGGGGGAGGCTATGGCTACACCTTC. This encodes CASSLEGGGYGYTF.

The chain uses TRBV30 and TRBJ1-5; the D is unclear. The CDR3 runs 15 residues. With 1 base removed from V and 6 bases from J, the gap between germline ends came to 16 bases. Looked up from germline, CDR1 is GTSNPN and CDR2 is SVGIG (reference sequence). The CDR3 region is CAWSDGARVAQPQHF. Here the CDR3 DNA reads TGTGCCTGGAGTGACGGTGCGAGAGTCGCTCAGCCCCAGCATTTT.

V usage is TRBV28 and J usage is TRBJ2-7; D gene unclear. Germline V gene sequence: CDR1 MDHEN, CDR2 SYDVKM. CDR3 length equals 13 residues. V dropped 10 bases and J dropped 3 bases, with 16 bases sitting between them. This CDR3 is CATAQVTSYEQYF. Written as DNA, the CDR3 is TGTGCCACTGCTCAGGTAACGAGCTACGAGCAGTACTTC.

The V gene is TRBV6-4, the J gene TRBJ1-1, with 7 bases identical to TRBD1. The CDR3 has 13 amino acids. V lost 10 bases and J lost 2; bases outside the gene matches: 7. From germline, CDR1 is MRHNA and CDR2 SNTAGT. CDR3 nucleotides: TGTGCCACCTCGGACAGGCCAAACACTGAAGCTTTCTTT. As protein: CATSDRPNTEAFF.

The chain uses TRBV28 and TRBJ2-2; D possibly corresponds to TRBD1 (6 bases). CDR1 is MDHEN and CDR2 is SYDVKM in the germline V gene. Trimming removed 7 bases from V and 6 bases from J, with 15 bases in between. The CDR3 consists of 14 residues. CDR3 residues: CASNSQQGPGELFF. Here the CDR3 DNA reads TGTGCCAGCAACTCCCAACAGGGTCCCGGGGAGCTGTTTTTT.

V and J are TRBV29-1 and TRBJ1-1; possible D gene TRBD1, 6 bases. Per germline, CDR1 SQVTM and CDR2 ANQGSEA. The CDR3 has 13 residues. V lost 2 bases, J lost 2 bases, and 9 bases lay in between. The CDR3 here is CSVEKGGNTEAFF. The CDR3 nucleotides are TGCAGCGTTGAAAAAGGGGGAAACACTGAAGCTTTCTTT.

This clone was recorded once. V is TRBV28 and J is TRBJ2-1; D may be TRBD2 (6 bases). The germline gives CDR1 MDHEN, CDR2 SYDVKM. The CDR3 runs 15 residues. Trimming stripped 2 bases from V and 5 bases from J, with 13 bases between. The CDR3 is CASSLIAAGNNEQFF. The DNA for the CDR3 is TGTGCCAGCAGTTTAATAGCAGCGGGTAACAATGAGCAGTTCTTC. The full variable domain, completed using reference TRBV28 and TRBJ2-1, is DVKVTQSSRYLVKRTGEKVFLECVQDMDHENMFWYRQDPGLGLRLIYFSYDVKMKEKGDIPEGYSVSREKKERFSLILESASTNQTSMYLCASSLIAAGNNEQFFGPGTRLTVL.

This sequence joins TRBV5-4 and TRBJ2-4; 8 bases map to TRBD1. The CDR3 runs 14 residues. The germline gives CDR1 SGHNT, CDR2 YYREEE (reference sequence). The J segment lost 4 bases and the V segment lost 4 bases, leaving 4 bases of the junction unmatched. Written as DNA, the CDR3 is TGTGCCAGCAGCCGGGACAGGCGGAAAAACATTCAGTACTTC. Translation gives CASSRDRRKNIQYF.

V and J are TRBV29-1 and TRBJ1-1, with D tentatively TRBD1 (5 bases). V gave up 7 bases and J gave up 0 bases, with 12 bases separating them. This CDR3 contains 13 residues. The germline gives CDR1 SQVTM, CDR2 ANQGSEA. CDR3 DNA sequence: TGCAGCGCCCGACAGACCTTGAACACTGAAGCTTTCTTT. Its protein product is CSARQTLNTEAFF.

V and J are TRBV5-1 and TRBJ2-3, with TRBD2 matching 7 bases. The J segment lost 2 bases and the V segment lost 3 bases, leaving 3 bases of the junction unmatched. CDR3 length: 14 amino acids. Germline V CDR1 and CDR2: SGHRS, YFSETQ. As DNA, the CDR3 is TGCGCCAGCAGCTGGGGGGGTTACACAGATACGCAGTATTTT. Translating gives CASSWGGYTDTQYF.

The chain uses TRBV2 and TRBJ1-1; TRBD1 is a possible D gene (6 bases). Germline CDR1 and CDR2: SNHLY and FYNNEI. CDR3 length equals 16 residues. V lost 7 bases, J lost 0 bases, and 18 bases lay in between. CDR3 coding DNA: TGTGCCAGCACAACAGGGTCCGGAAGAATGAACACTGAAGCTTTCTTT. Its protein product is CASTTGSGRMNTEAFF. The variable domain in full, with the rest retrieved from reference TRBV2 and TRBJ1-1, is EPEVTQTPSHQVTQMGQEVILRCVPISNHLYFYWYRQILGQKVEFLVSFYNNEISEKSEIFDDQFSVERPDGSNFTLKIRSTKLEDSAMYFCASTTGSGRMNTEAFFGQGTRLTVV.

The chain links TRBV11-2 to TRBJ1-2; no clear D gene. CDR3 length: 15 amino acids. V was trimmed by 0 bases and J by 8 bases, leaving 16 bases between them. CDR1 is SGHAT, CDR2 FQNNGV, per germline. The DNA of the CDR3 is TGTGCCAGCAGCTTAGAGGCGGCTTCGACCCGAGGCTACACCTTC. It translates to CASSLEAASTRGYTF.

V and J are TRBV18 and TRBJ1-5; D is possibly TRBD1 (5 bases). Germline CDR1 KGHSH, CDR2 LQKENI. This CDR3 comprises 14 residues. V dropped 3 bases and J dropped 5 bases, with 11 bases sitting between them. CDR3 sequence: CASSPGPADQPQHF. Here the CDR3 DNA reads TGTGCCAGCTCACCGGGACCGGCCGATCAGCCCCAGCATTTT.

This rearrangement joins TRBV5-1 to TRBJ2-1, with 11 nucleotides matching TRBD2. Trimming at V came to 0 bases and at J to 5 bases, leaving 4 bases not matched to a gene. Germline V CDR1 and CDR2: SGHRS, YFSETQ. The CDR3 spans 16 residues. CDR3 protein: CASSLAVAGGNNEQFF. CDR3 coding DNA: TGCGCCAGCAGCTTGGCTGTAGCGGGAGGGAACAATGAGCAGTTCTTC.